This TCR beta chain was sequenced in a study of stem cell transplantation in POMP-related autoinflammatory disease. Study-level background: Pre-transplant patients had naive-skewed CD4+ T cells and few CD8+ T cells. Points from the study as a whole: PRAID patients trended toward lower TRB diversity and higher clonality in all analyzed T-cell subsets.

TCRdb keeps only in-frame clones here, not all; method: immunoSEQ multiplex PCR. Among 5,000 or so clones listed, roughly nine tenths were seen once. Comments on this clone: The antigen is not known.

The specimen comprised CD8+ T cells from PBMCs, sampled after stem cell transplantation. The receptor's source is a human patient with POMP-related autoinflammation and immune dysregulation (PRAID). Some T cells may arise from the graft donor.

CDR3 protein: CASSLTTGHNQPQHF. The CDR3 DNA reads as TGCGCCAGCAGCTTGACGACAGGACACAATCAGCCCCAGCATTTT. The J gene is TRBJ1-5, the V gene TRBV5-1; D may be TRBD1 (6 bases). This CDR3 spans 15 amino acids. Per the germline V gene, CDR1 is SGHRS and CDR2 is YFSETQ. V was clipped by 1 base and J by 3 bases, with 11 bases between them.